The rows below give T cell receptor beta chains drawn from one sample of a study of blood T cell repertoires in COVID-19. Using immunoSEQ multiplex PCR, the repertoire was profiled, and TCRdb retains in-frame clones only, with some absent. The sample includes under 150,000 clones, about 91% of them seen just once. Sequenced sample: peripheral blood. Source of these receptors: a human donor in a cohort sampled during active COVID-19. The CDR3 runs from the conserved cysteine through the conserved F or W. Fields, in order: clone size, J gene, D gene, V gene, CDR3 protein, CDR3 DNA. The D gene is left open where the match is weak. Size values are once, few and many counts, or a class for expanded clones, and some rows have none.

size: -
J: TRBJ2-1
D: -
V: TRBV5-3
CDR3: CARSYWILGDEQFF
DNA: TGTGCCAGAAGCTACTGGATATTGGGCGATGAGCAGTTCTTC

size: few
J: TRBJ1-4
D: -
V: TRBV6-6
CDR3: CASRAPGANEKLFF
DNA: TGTGCCAGCCGCGCCCCGGGGGCTAATGAAAAACTGTTTTTT

size: -
J: TRBJ1-1
D: TRBD1
V: TRBV6-2/TRBV6-3
CDR3: CASSYEGFTGGKNTEAFF
DNA: TGTGCCAGCAGTTACGAAGGGTTTACAGGGGGGAAGAACACTGAAGCTTTCTTT

size: -
J: TRBJ2-1
D: TRBD2
V: TRBV7-2
CDR3: CASSSRRLAEFF
DNA: TGTGCCAGCAGCTCCCGCCGACTAGCGGAGTTCTTC

size: few
J: TRBJ1-2
D: TRBD1
V: TRBV7-2
CDR3: CASSLEGQAYGYTF
DNA: TGTGCCAGCAGCTTAGAAGGACAGGCCTATGGCTACACCTTC

size: -
J: TRBJ1-6
D: -
V: TRBV11-1
CDR3: CASSPAGKHSPLHF
DNA: TGTGCCAGCAGCCCCGCGGGGAAGCATTCACCCCTCCACTTT

size: -
J: TRBJ1-1
D: -
V: TRBV4-2
CDR3: CASSQGPPRTEAFF
DNA: TGTGCCAGCAGCCAAGGACCGCCGAGGACTGAAGCTTTCTTT

size: -
J: TRBJ1-4
D: -
V: TRBV27
CDR3: CASSFGQYNEKLFF
DNA: TGTGCCAGCAGTTTTGGACAGTATAATGAAAAACTGTTTTTT

size: -
J: TRBJ1-1
D: -
V: TRBV2
CDR3: CASSARGAEAFF
DNA: TGTGCCAGCAGTGCTAGGGGTGCTGAAGCTTTCTTT

size: -
J: TRBJ1-5
D: -
V: TRBV30
CDR3: CAWSVAAINQPQHF
DNA: TGTGCCTGGAGTGTGGCAGCGATCAATCAGCCCCAGCATTTT

size: -
J: TRBJ1-2
D: TRBD1
V: TRBV5-1
CDR3: CASSLGQAYYGYTF
DNA: TGCGCCAGCAGCCTGGGACAGGCGTACTATGGCTACACCTTC

size: -
J: TRBJ2-2
D: TRBD1
V: TRBV14
CDR3: CASSQVGGFSGELFF
DNA: TGTGCCAGCAGCCAAGTAGGGGGCTTCTCCGGGGAGCTGTTTTTT

size: -
J: TRBJ2-5
D: -
V: TRBV3-1/TRBV3-2
CDR3: CASSQPGKGAQYF
DNA: TGTGCCAGCAGCCAGCCAGGAAAGGGGGCCCAGTACTTC

size: few
J: TRBJ1-1
D: TRBD1
V: TRBV6-5
CDR3: CASRRDRGMNTEAFF
DNA: TGTGCCAGCAGGAGGGACAGGGGAATGAACACTGAAGCTTTCTTT

size: -
J: TRBJ2-2
D: TRBD1
V: TRBV5-1
CDR3: CASSWTTGVNTGELFF
DNA: TGCGCCAGCAGCTGGACGACAGGGGTGAACACCGGGGAGCTGTTTTTT

size: once
J: TRBJ1-4
D: TRBD1
V: TRBV7-9
CDR3: CASSRTGTAVSRGEKLFF
DNA: TGTGCCAGCAGCCGGACCGGGACAGCGGTTAGCAGGGGGGAAAAACTGTTTTTT

size: -
J: TRBJ1-2
D: TRBD1
V: TRBV30
CDR3: CAWSYRGVYGYTF
DNA: TGTGCCTGGAGTTACAGGGGTGTCTATGGCTACACCTTC

size: -
J: TRBJ1-2
D: TRBD1
V: TRBV3-1/TRBV3-2
CDR3: CASSRSDRGEGYTF
DNA: TGTGCCAGCAGCCGATCGGACAGGGGGGAAGGCTACACCTTC

size: -
J: TRBJ2-5
D: TRBD1
V: TRBV6-6
CDR3: CASSYEGAWETQYF
DNA: TGTGCCAGCAGTTACGAGGGGGCGTGGGAGACCCAGTACTTC

size: -
J: TRBJ2-6
D: -
V: TRBV5-8
CDR3: CASSLGRAGANVLTF
DNA: TGTGCCAGCAGCTTGGGCAGGGCTGGGGCCAACGTCCTGACTTTC

size: -
J: TRBJ2-1
D: TRBD1
V: TRBV9
CDR3: CASSVGLGGAYNEQFF
DNA: TGTGCCAGCAGCGTAGGTTTAGGGGGCGCCTACAATGAGCAGTTCTTC

size: -
J: TRBJ2-5
D: TRBD1
V: TRBV7-2
CDR3: CASSLGLGQGSGETQYF
DNA: TGTGCCAGCAGCTTAGGGTTGGGACAGGGGTCGGGGGAGACCCAGTACTTC

size: -
J: TRBJ2-7
D: TRBD1
V: TRBV13
CDR3: CASSSVQGATYEQYF
DNA: TGTGCCAGCAGCTCAGTACAGGGGGCGACCTACGAGCAGTACTTC

size: -
J: TRBJ1-2
D: -
V: TRBV10-1
CDR3: CASSDYRADGYTF
DNA: TGCGCCAGCAGTGATTACAGGGCTGATGGCTACACCTTC

size: -
J: TRBJ2-1
D: TRBD2
V: TRBV9
CDR3: CASSVGAGVYNEQFF
DNA: TGTGCCAGCAGCGTAGGAGCGGGGGTTTACAATGAGCAGTTCTTC

size: -
J: TRBJ2-7
D: TRBD1
V: TRBV30
CDR3: CAWSVLGTGAEQYF
DNA: TGTGCCTGGAGTGTACTTGGGACAGGGGCCGAGCAGTACTTC

size: -
J: TRBJ2-5
D: -
V: TRBV11-3
CDR3: CASSLNWQETQYF
DNA: TGTGCCAGCAGCTTAAACTGGCAAGAGACCCAGTACTTC

size: -
J: TRBJ1-3
D: -
V: TRBV14
CDR3: CASSQWPRGAKGNTIYF
DNA: TGTGCCAGCAGCCAGTGGCCCCGGGGGGCGAAAGGAAACACCATATATTTT

size: once
J: TRBJ2-3
D: -
V: TRBV27
CDR3: CASSLSGQGDTQYF
DNA: TGTGCCAGCAGTTTATCGGGCCAGGGGGATACGCAGTATTTT

size: -
J: TRBJ2-3
D: TRBD2
V: TRBV5-1
CDR3: CASSLYGTSGGAADTQYF
DNA: TGCGCCAGCAGCTTGTATGGGACTAGCGGGGGGGCTGCAGATACGCAGTATTTT

size: -
J: TRBJ2-3
D: TRBD2
V: TRBV11-3
CDR3: CASSLRGGRTQYF
DNA: TGTGCCAGCAGCTTACGGGGGGGCCGTACGCAGTATTTT

size: -
J: TRBJ2-3
D: -
V: TRBV14
CDR3: CASSRPGAVRTDTQYF
DNA: TGTGCCAGCAGCCGCCCAGGAGCGGTGAGAACAGATACGCAGTATTTT

size: -
J: TRBJ2-1
D: TRBD2
V: TRBV5-4
CDR3: CASSLESGGYNEQFF
DNA: TGTGCCAGCAGCTTGGAGAGCGGGGGGTACAATGAGCAGTTCTTC

size: -
J: TRBJ2-2
D: -
V: TRBV2
CDR3: CASKAGSNTGELFF
DNA: TGTGCCAGCAAAGCAGGTTCGAACACCGGGGAGCTGTTTTTT

size: -
J: TRBJ2-2
D: -
V: TRBV3-1/TRBV3-2
CDR3: CASSQGVTGNTGELFF
DNA: TGTGCCAGCAGCCAAGGGGTGACAGGGAACACCGGGGAGCTGTTTTTT

size: -
J: TRBJ2-2
D: TRBD1
V: TRBV6-2/TRBV6-3
CDR3: CASSRTGSTGELFF
DNA: TGTGCCAGCAGCCGGACAGGGAGCACCGGGGAGCTGTTTTTT

size: once
J: TRBJ2-3
D: -
V: TRBV15
CDR3: CATSRDLSTDTQYF
DNA: TGTGCCACCAGCAGAGATCTTAGCACAGATACGCAGTATTTT

size: -
J: TRBJ1-4
D: -
V: TRBV18
CDR3: CASSRGVLNEKLFF
DNA: TGTGCCAGCTCACGCGGGGTCCTTAATGAAAAACTGTTTTTT

size: few
J: TRBJ1-1
D: -
V: TRBV4-2
CDR3: CASSQKGLNTEAFF
DNA: TGTGCCAGCAGCCAAAAGGGGCTGAACACTGAAGCTTTCTTT

size: -
J: TRBJ2-7
D: TRBD2
V: TRBV15
CDR3: CATSRLYTTSGGTYEQYF
DNA: TGTGCCACCAGCAGATTATATACGACTAGCGGGGGTACCTACGAGCAGTACTTC

size: -
J: TRBJ1-4
D: TRBD1
V: TRBV4-2
CDR3: CASSPGTASNEKLFF
DNA: TGTGCCAGCAGCCCGGGGACAGCCTCTAATGAAAAACTGTTTTTT

size: many
J: TRBJ2-2
D: TRBD2
V: TRBV4-3
CDR3: CASSPELAGGRTGELFF
DNA: TGCGCCAGCAGCCCCGAACTAGCGGGGGGGCGGACCGGGGAGCTGTTTTTT

size: few
J: TRBJ1-6
D: TRBD1
V: TRBV7-2
CDR3: CASSADRAYSPLHF
DNA: TGTGCCAGCAGCGCCGACAGGGCCTATTCACCCCTCCACTTT

size: -
J: TRBJ2-7
D: -
V: TRBV7-2
CDR3: CASSLASAYEQYF
DNA: TGTGCCAGCAGCTTAGCCTCAGCCTACGAGCAGTACTTC

size: -
J: TRBJ2-5
D: TRBD2
V: TRBV6-2/TRBV6-3
CDR3: CASSYSRSGVQVTQYF
DNA: TGTGCCAGCAGTTACTCGAGGAGCGGGGTACAAGTCACCCAGTACTTC

size: once
J: TRBJ2-5
D: -
V: TRBV2
CDR3: CASSESGQFGETQYF
DNA: TGTGCCAGCAGTGAATCTGGACAGTTCGGGGAGACCCAGTACTTC

size: -
J: TRBJ1-5
D: -
V: TRBV6-5
CDR3: CASSDTGSSNQPQHF
DNA: TGTGCCAGCAGCGACACAGGGTCTAGCAATCAGCCCCAGCATTTT

size: -
J: TRBJ1-1
D: TRBD1
V: TRBV7-2
CDR3: CASSLTGGIYTEAFF
DNA: TGTGCCAGCAGTCTCACAGGGGGCATTTACACTGAAGCTTTCTTT

size: -
J: TRBJ2-4
D: TRBD1
V: TRBV4-2
CDR3: CASSLEGQYSKNIQYF
DNA: TGTGCCAGCAGCCTCGAGGGACAGTACTCCAAAAACATTCAGTACTTC

size: -
J: TRBJ2-7
D: -
V: TRBV9
CDR3: CASSVAGDTYEQYF
DNA: TGTGCCAGCAGCGTCGCGGGGGACACCTACGAGCAGTACTTC

size: -
J: TRBJ2-5
D: -
V: TRBV6-2/TRBV6-3
CDR3: CASSNRDLQETQYF
DNA: TGTGCCAGCAGCAACAGGGACCTCCAAGAGACCCAGTACTTC

size: -
J: TRBJ2-5
D: -
V: TRBV11-2
CDR3: CASSPRGRETQYF
DNA: TGTGCCAGCAGCCCCCGGGGGAGAGAGACCCAGTACTTC

size: -
J: TRBJ2-2
D: TRBD2
V: TRBV11-3
CDR3: CASSPGGGNTGELFF
DNA: TGTGCCAGCAGCCCCGGGGGGGGCAACACCGGGGAGCTGTTTTTT

size: -
J: TRBJ1-2
D: -
V: TRBV7-9
CDR3: CASSLGQRYYGYTF
DNA: TGTGCCAGCAGCTTAGGACAGAGATACTATGGCTACACCTTC

size: -
J: TRBJ1-2
D: TRBD1
V: TRBV9
CDR3: CASSVGDRASLNYGYTF
DNA: TGTGCCAGCAGCGTAGGGGACAGGGCCTCCCTTAACTATGGCTACACCTTC

size: -
J: TRBJ1-6
D: -
V: TRBV12-3/TRBV12-4
CDR3: CASSLQSNSPLHF
DNA: TGTGCCAGCAGTTTACAGTCTAATTCACCCCTCCACTTT

size: -
J: TRBJ2-1
D: TRBD1
V: TRBV11-3
CDR3: CASSLGGGTYNEQFF
DNA: TGTGCCAGCAGCTTAGGAGGGGGCACCTACAATGAGCAGTTCTTC

size: -
J: TRBJ1-1
D: -
V: TRBV5-6
CDR3: CASSLAGEAFF
DNA: TGTGCCAGCAGCTTGGCCGGTGAAGCTTTCTTT

size: -
J: TRBJ2-7
D: -
V: TRBV5-4
CDR3: CASSLRGGSFYEQYF
DNA: TGTGCCAGCAGCTTGAGGGGTGGGTCTTTCTACGAGCAGTACTTC

size: -
J: TRBJ1-6
D: -
V: TRBV2
CDR3: CASITGQHPNSPLHF
DNA: TGTGCCAGCATCACTGGACAGCACCCCAATTCACCCCTCCACTTT